This T cell receptor beta chain was recorded in a study of a mutant IDH1 vaccine in newly diagnosed glioma. TCRdb's copy holds only in-frame clones and misses some; the assay was immunoSEQ multiplex PCR. Of under 60,000 clones in the sample, about 82% were seen once. To note about this clone: The target antigen is unknown.

This sample's time point: week 35, safety follow-up. With topical imiquimod, each dose of the vaccine consisted of 300 ug of mutant IDH1 20-mer peptide. Trimming cost V 4 bases and J 7 bases; bases outside gene matches: 14. Germline loops: CDR1 MNHEY, CDR2 SMNVEV (reference sequence). The CDR3 contains 18 residues. The sequence was obtained from a man aged 35 to 55 with glioma. This sample comprised PBMCs, obtained from a glioma patient whose treatment included an IDH1 peptide vaccine. The chain joins TRBV27 to TRBJ2-1; TRBD2 matches at 12 bases. Here the CDR3 reads CASSSLAGGPEMRNEQFF. The CDR3 DNA reads TGTGCCAGCAGTTCCCTAGCGGGAGGGCCGGAGATGAGAAATGAGCAGTTCTTC.